The 20 T cell receptor beta chains reported below all come from one sample, sequenced in a study of post-analysis software for immune sequencing data. Findings of the study overall: The study found TRBV5-6, TRBV5-1 and TRBV20-1 among five or six TRBV segments more frequent in patients than controls.

The TCR beta cDNA libraries contained unique molecular identifiers. Using its own MiXCR run on the PCR reads, TCRdb lists one record per CDR3 protein. The sample yields more than 500,000 distinct CDR3 sequences, around 31% seen once. These receptors have no known antigen. Sequencing input: blood. The receptors were gathered from a girl between 2 and 17 years old with multiple sclerosis.

The sample holds many counts of this clonotype. This CDR3 is CSARVGQETQYF. The CDR3 DNA reads as TGCAGTGCTAGAGTTGGTCAAGAGACCCAGTACTTC. This chain joins TRBV20-1 and TRBJ2-5, with D uncertain. The CDR3 contains 12 residues. Trimming shortened V by 1 base and J by 2 bases, and 5 bases separated the two germline ends. Germline V lookup: CDR1 DFQATT, CDR2 SNEGSKA (reference sequence).

This clonotype came up many times. V is TRBV6-2 or TRBV6-3 and J is TRBJ2-3; TRBD2 matches 12 bases. The V and J ends lost 7 bases and 3 bases, in that order; junction bases with no gene match: 8. This CDR3 is built from 16 residues. CDR1 and CDR2 from the germline V gene are MNHEY and SVGEGT. The CDR3 is CASTKGTSGWTDTQYF. CDR3 nucleotide sequence: TGTGCCAGCACCAAAGGGACTAGCGGGTGGACAGATACGCAGTATTTT.

The chain recombines TRBV7-2 with TRBJ2-1, with 9 bases aligning to TRBD2. Germline assignment: CDR1 SGHTA and CDR2 FQGNSA. The ends lost 0 bases at V and 10 bases at J; junction bases unmatched: 7. This CDR3 is built from 15 residues. The CDR3 DNA reads as TGTGCCAGCAGCTTAGCTGGGACTAGCCGTTCGGAGCAGTTCTTC. Protein: CASSLAGTSRSEQFF.

This clonotype came up a few times. The rearrangement links TRBV4-1 to TRBJ1-5; TRBD1 is a possible D gene (5 bases). Trimming left V 0 bases short and J 2 bases short, with 17 bases between. CDR1 and CDR2 from the germline V gene are MGHRA and YSYEKL. This CDR3 has 18 residues. The CDR3 DNA reads as TGCGCCAGCAGCCAAGATTCCCTAGACAGCCTTGGCAATCAGCCCCAGCATTTT. It translates to CASSQDSLDSLGNQPQHF.

The V gene is TRBV6-5, the J gene TRBJ1-5; TRBD1 might be the D (6 bases). The germline V gene has CDR1 MNHEY and CDR2 SVGAGI. The CDR3 sequence is 14 residues long. V gave up 7 bases and J gave up 0 bases, with 10 bases separating them. CDR3: CASKTGYSNQPQHF. Here the CDR3 DNA reads TGTGCCAGCAAGACAGGATATAGCAATCAGCCCCAGCATTTT.

This clonotype was counted at least ten times. The chain couples TRBV29-1 to TRBJ2-6; D gene ambiguous. The germline gives CDR1 SQVTM, CDR2 ANQGSEA. The ends were cut back, 4 bases at V and 1 base at J, with 11 bases in the middle. The CDR3 is 15 residues long. The CDR3 sequence: CSVVLGQSGANVLTF. CDR3 bases: TGCAGCGTTGTTTTGGGTCAATCTGGGGCCAACGTCCTGACTTTC. The entire variable domain, with the rest obtained from reference TRBV29-1 and TRBJ2-6, is as follows: SAVISQKPSRDICQRGTSLTIQCQVDSQVTMMFWYRQQPGQSLTLIATANQGSEATYESGFVIDKFPISRPNLTFSTLTVSNMSPEDSSIYLCSVVLGQSGANVLTFGAGSRLTVL.

A word on this clonotype: At one boundary the junction diverges from the germline segment, which might be a read error. This chain uses TRBV5-1 with TRBJ2-5, with TRBD1 as a possible D gene (6 bases). In germline, CDR1 is SGHRS, CDR2 YFSETQ. The CDR3 length is 16 residues. CDR3 bases: TGCGCCAGCAACTTGTCACCGGGACACACGCAAGAGACCCAGTACTTC. It yields the protein CASNLSPGHTQETQYF.

As regards this clonotype: An end of the junction differs from the germline gene, which may be a read error. CDR3 sequence (DNA): TGTGCCTGCAGCGTAGGAACGAACTATGGCTACACCTTC. It encodes CACSVGTNYGYTF. The V gene is TRBV9, the J gene TRBJ1-2, with D unclear. CDR1 and CDR2 from the germline V gene are SGDLS and YYNGEE. The CDR3 runs to 13 residues.

As regards this clonotype: This may be a read error: a much more frequent sequence differs by one nucleotide. V usage is TRBV12-3 or TRBV12-4 and J usage is TRBJ2-5; either TRBD1 or TRBD2 may supply D (5 bases each). This CDR3 has 13 amino acids. The CDR3 DNA follows: TGTACCAGCAGCTCCACGGGACGGGAGACCCAGTACTTC. It yields the protein CTSSSTGRETQYF.

The genes are TRBV15 and TRBJ2-4; D ambiguous. Gene TRBJ2-5 matches the end of the DNA better, so the J call may be wrong. From germline, CDR1 is LNHNV and CDR2 YYDKDF (reference sequence). This CDR3 is 16 amino acids long. CDR3 DNA: TGTGCCACCAGCAGAGATGAAGGCTCGCTAAGACAGACCCAGTACTTC. It yields the protein CATSRDEGSLRQTQYF.

This clonotype has more than one count but fewer than ten. V and J are TRBV10-3 and TRBJ2-7, with D perhaps TRBD1 (6 bases). The CDR3 covers 14 residues. Trimming took off 0 bases at V and 6 bases at J, with 12 bases between the two ends. Germline assignment: CDR1 ENHRY and CDR2 SYGVKD. CDR3 nucleotide sequence: TGTGCCATCAGTGAGTCGCCAGGGGAACGCGAGCAGTACTTC. Translating it yields CAISESPGEREQYF.

This clonotype was found a few times. The gene calls are TRBV29-1 and TRBJ2-1; 8 nucleotides match TRBD2. The CDR3 covers 16 residues. Looked up from germline, CDR1 is SQVTM and CDR2 is ANQGSEA. After removal of 3 bases from V and 7 bases from J, the junction contained 14 bases not matched to a gene. CDR3 DNA sequence: TGCAGCGTTGATTGGACTAGCTGGGGGGTATCGAATGAGCAGTTCTTC. Encoded protein: CSVDWTSWGVSNEQFF.

This clonotype was recorded many times. The chain uses TRBV27 and TRBJ2-7, with TRBD2 identical over 8 bases. J gave up 2 bases and V 4 bases, and 1 base lay outside the gene matches. This CDR3 has 13 residues. Per the germline V gene, CDR1 is MNHEY and CDR2 is SMNVEV (reference sequence). For the CDR3, the DNA is TGTGCCAGCAGTTCGGGGGGGCCCTACGAGCAGTACTTC. Translation: CASSSGGPYEQYF.

This clonotype has more than one count but fewer than ten. This chain connects TRBV28 to TRBJ2-7; D possibly matches TRBD1 or TRBD2 (7 bases each). The CDR3 sequence is 15 residues long. V gave up 6 bases and J gave up 2 bases, with 17 bases separating them. Germline V gene lookup returns CDR1 MDHEN and CDR2 SYDVKM. The CDR3 coding sequence is TGTGCCAGCAGCTCAGGGGGGGACAGAGCCTACGAGCAGTACTTC. Amino acid sequence: CASSSGGDRAYEQYF.

This chain joins TRBV20-1 and TRBJ2-3, with TRBD2 matching over 14 bases. Trimming removed 4 bases from V and 0 bases from J; junction bases left unmatched: 6. Per germline, CDR1 DFQATT and CDR2 SNEGSKA (reference sequence). The CDR3 length is 17 residues. CDR3 sequence (DNA): TGCAGTGCTACAGGACTAGCGGGGGGCCCTAGCACAGATACGCAGTATTTT. Its translation is CSATGLAGGPSTDTQYF.

This clonotype was seen only a few times. The CDR3 nucleotides are TGCGCCAGCAAGGTCCAGGGGGGATTCGGTAACTATGGCTACACCTTC. The encoded protein is CASKVQGGFGNYGYTF. The rearrangement uses TRBV5-1 and TRBJ1-2; 7 positions match TRBD1. The CDR3 consists of 16 residues. Germline loops: CDR1 SGHRS, CDR2 YFSETQ. J was trimmed by 1 base and V by 6 bases; bases with no gene match: 12.

This clonotype was recorded once. The CDR3 nucleotides read TGCAGTGCACCTAAAGCGGGGAGGTCCTACAATGAGCAGTTCTTC. The encoded protein is CSAPKAGRSYNEQFF. This chain connects TRBV20-1 to TRBJ2-1; 7 bases are shared with TRBD2. The V segment lost 6 bases and the J segment 1 base; nucleotides outside the gene matches: 9. This CDR3 is built from 15 residues. Looked up from germline, CDR1 is DFQATT and CDR2 is SNEGSKA (reference sequence).

The chain carries TRBV7-9 and TRBJ1-1; no definite D call. The V end was cut by 9 bases, the J end by 4 bases, with 12 bases between. The CDR3 is made up of 12 amino acids. Per the germline V gene, CDR1 is SEHNR and CDR2 is FQNEAQ (reference sequence). CDR3 DNA sequence: TGTGCCAGTGGGGAGATGGGCACTGAAGCTTTCTTT. This translates into CASGEMGTEAFF.

The chain has TRBV3-1 and TRBJ1-2; D unresolved. This CDR3 spans 13 amino acids. From germline, CDR1 is LGHDT and CDR2 YNNKEL (reference sequence). Trimming took off 3 bases at V and 4 bases at J, with 9 bases between the two ends. In DNA, the CDR3 is TGTGCCAGCAGCCAGGACCCGTCCTATGGCTACACCTTC. Protein: CASSQDPSYGYTF.

This clonotype has more than one count but fewer than ten. The chain uses TRBV20-1 and TRBJ1-5; D perhaps matches TRBD1 (5 bases). In germline, CDR1 is DFQATT, CDR2 SNEGSKA (reference sequence). The length of the CDR3 is 15 residues. V was clipped by 3 bases and J by 0 bases, with 12 bases between them. The CDR3, as DNA: TGCAGTGCTAGGGGGGTTGGGACTAGCAATCAGCCCCAGCATTTT. Translated, it gives CSARGVGTSNQPQHF.